This TCR beta chain is from a study of CD8+ T cells in alopecia areata. Germline assignment: CDR1 MGHDK and CDR2 SYGVNS. Trimming stripped 1 base from V and 10 bases from J, with 14 bases between. CDR3 length equals 15 residues. The treatment here: oral pan-JAK inhibitor, 5-10 mg twice daily. Sequencing templates came from extracted RNA that was reverse transcribed into cDNA. The repertoire was sequenced with immunoSEQ multiplex PCR; TCRdb's copy has only in-frame clones and lacks some. The sample yields more than 150,000 clones, around 56% seen once. This TCR was recovered from a human donor with alopecia areata. The sample was CD4+ T cells sorted from blood, taken at week 4, from a patient treated with tofacitinib. This chain uses TRBV25-1 with TRBJ1-6; tentatively, D is TRBD1 (5 bases). For the CDR3, the DNA is TGTGCCAGCAGTGAATTCCCCTCCGGGACCTCACCCCTCCACTTT. Translation: CASSEFPSGTSPLHF.